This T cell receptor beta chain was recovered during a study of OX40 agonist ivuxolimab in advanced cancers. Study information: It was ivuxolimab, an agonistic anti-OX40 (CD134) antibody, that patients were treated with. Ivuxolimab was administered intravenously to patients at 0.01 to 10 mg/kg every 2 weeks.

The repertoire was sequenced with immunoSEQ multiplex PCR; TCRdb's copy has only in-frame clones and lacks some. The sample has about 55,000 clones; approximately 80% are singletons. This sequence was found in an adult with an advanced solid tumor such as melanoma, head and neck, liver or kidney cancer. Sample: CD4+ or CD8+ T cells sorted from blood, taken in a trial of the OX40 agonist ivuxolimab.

The CDR3 DNA is TGTGCCAGCAGCTCGGACAGGGCCCGAAGGGGCTACACCTTC. Protein: CASSSDRARRGYTF. This chain uses TRBV7-2 with TRBJ1-2, with 8 bases matching TRBD1. With V trimmed by 4 bases and J by 8 bases, 9 bases remained unmatched. CDR1 and CDR2 from the germline V gene are SGHTA and FQGNSA. The CDR3 runs 14 residues.